The rows below give T cell receptor beta chains drawn from one sample of a study of CD8 T cells in ankylosing spondylitis. TCRdb analysed the 5' RACE reads with MiXCR anew, one entry per CDR3 protein. The profile shows 350,000 to 450,000 distinct CDR3 sequences, about 20% of them singletons. Sequencing input: blood, either unsorted or a sorted T cell fraction (not recorded which). These receptors all stem from a male donor with ankylosing spondylitis or in good health (not recorded which). CDR3s include the opening cysteine and the closing phenylalanine or tryptophan. Fields, in order: D gene, V gene, clone size, J gene, CDR3 protein, CDR3 DNA. The D gene is left open where the match is weak. A clone size is listed for some rows: how often the clone was seen (once, few, many), or a class if it is expanded.

-	TRBV28	few	TRBJ2-1	CASSFGPMSLF	TGTGCCAGCAGTTTTGGGCCGATGTCCCTCTTC
-	TRBV7-8	-	TRBJ2-6	CASSRKISGANVLTF	TGTGCCAGCAGCCGTAAAATCTCTGGGGCCAACGTCCTGACTTTC
-	TRBV20-1	-	TRBJ2-1	CSAREDSYNEQFF	TGCAGTGCTAGAGAGGACAGTTACAATGAGCAGTTCTTC
-	TRBV20-1	many	TRBJ2-1	CSARDRWVSYNEQFF	TGCAGTGCTAGAGATCGCTGGGTCTCCTACAATGAGCAGTTCTTC
-	TRBV27	few	TRBJ2-7	CATRDPYDAYEQYF	TGTGCCACCAGAGACCCATACGACGCGTACGAGCAGTACTTC
TRBD1	TRBV15	-	TRBJ1-4	CATSRGDRVTEKLFF	TGTGCCACCAGCAGAGGAGACAGGGTGACTGAAAAACTGTTTTTT
-	TRBV7-9	-	TRBJ2-1	CASSSSSGQSYNEQFF	TGTGCCAGCAGCTCGAGTTCCGGCCAATCCTACAATGAGCAGTTCTTC
TRBD1	TRBV7-9	-	TRBJ1-3	CASNVRGLGNTIYF	TGTGCCAGCAACGTCAGGGGGCTTGGAAACACCATATATTTT
-	TRBV29-1	-	TRBJ2-1	CSAAPGNEQFF	TGCAGCGCAGCCCCAGGCAATGAGCAGTTCTTC
TRBD1	TRBV9	few	TRBJ1-1	CASSSGGAEAFF	TGTGCCAGCAGCTCAGGGGGCGCTGAAGCTTTCTTT
TRBD2	TRBV12-3/TRBV12-4	few	TRBJ2-1	CASRELAGGYSSYNEQFF	TGTGCCAGCAGGGAACTAGCGGGGGGGTATAGCTCCTACAATGAGCAGTTCTTC
-	TRBV7-9	-	TRBJ2-7	CASSLDVEAEQYF	TGTGCCAGCAGCTTAGACGTGGAGGCCGAGCAGTACTTC
-	TRBV5-1	many	TRBJ2-7	CASSFGAEVTYEQYF	TGCGCCAGCAGCTTTGGGGCAGAGGTTACCTACGAGCAGTACTTC
-	TRBV3-1	-	TRBJ2-5	CASSWGPTQETQYF	TGTGCCAGCAGCTGGGGACCAACCCAAGAGACCCAGTACTTC
-	TRBV12-3/TRBV12-4	-	TRBJ2-7	CASSLRRDSEYF	TGTGCCAGCAGTTTACGAAGGGATTCGGAGTACTTC
-	TRBV29-1	few	TRBJ2-2	CSVLISRDSFGVQLFF	TGCAGCGTCCTGATTAGCAGAGATTCTTTCGGGGTCCAGCTGTTTTTT
-	TRBV5-1	few	TRBJ1-1	CASSRTSQTEAFF	TGCGCCAGCAGCAGGACATCCCAAACTGAAGCTTTCTTT
-	TRBV27	-	TRBJ1-6	CASRWAGENSPLHF	TGTGCCAGCAGGTGGGCAGGGGAGAATTCACCCCTCCACTTT
TRBD2	TRBV28	few	TRBJ2-7	CASSPLFASGGREQYF	TGTGCCAGCAGTCCCCTCTTTGCTAGCGGGGGAAGGGAGCAGTACTTC
-	TRBV9	few	TRBJ1-1	CASSAGTTEAFF	TGTGCCAGCAGCGCTGGGACCACTGAAGCTTTCTTT
-	TRBV12-3/TRBV12-4	-	TRBJ1-5	CASSSVYSNQPQHF	TGTGCCAGCAGTTCGGTTTATAGCAATCAGCCCCAGCATTTT
-	TRBV7-3	-	TRBJ2-2	CASSRGHDTTNTGELFF	TGTGCCAGCAGCCGCGGCCACGACACAACGAACACCGGGGAGCTGTTTTTT
TRBD1	TRBV11-2	-	TRBJ2-2	CASSQDRRESNTGELFF	TGTGCCAGCAGCCAGGACAGGAGAGAATCGAACACCGGGGAGCTGTTTTTT
TRBD1	TRBV15	-	TRBJ2-4	CATSKDRGAKNIQYF	TGTGCCACCAGCAAAGACAGGGGTGCGAAAAACATTCAGTACTTC
-	TRBV10-3	-	TRBJ2-7	CATSTRGNSYEQYF	TGTGCCACCTCAACCCGGGGCAACTCCTACGAGCAGTACTTC
TRBD1	TRBV7-9	-	TRBJ2-1	CASSLRDRDPYNEQFF	TGTGCCAGCAGCTTGAGGGACAGGGACCCCTACAATGAGCAGTTCTTC
-	TRBV7-3	few	TRBJ2-7	CASSLIRSEAHEQYF	TGTGCCAGCAGCTTAATCCGCAGTGAGGCCCACGAGCAGTACTTC
-	TRBV29-1	few	TRBJ1-2	CSVEPLTPEHGYTF	TGCAGCGTTGAACCACTTACACCCGAACATGGCTACACCTTC
TRBD1	TRBV15	few	TRBJ2-1	CATSRDRGYNEQFF	TGTGCCACCAGCCGGGACAGGGGCTACAATGAGCAGTTCTTC
-	TRBV6-1	-	TRBJ1-1	CASSEKEGGNTEAFF	TGTGCCAGCAGTGAAAAGGAGGGAGGGAACACTGAAGCTTTCTTT
TRBD2	TRBV29-1	few	TRBJ2-7	CSVAPGEGYEQYF	TGCAGCGTTGCCCCGGGGGAGGGCTACGAGCAGTACTTC
TRBD2	TRBV12-3/TRBV12-4	-	TRBJ2-7	CASSLSQVPGGEQYF	TGTGCCAGCAGTTTGTCACAGGTCCCCGGGGGGGAGCAGTACTTC
TRBD2	TRBV27	few	TRBJ2-1	CASSRGVGSHEQFF	TGTGCCAGCAGTCGGGGGGTTGGAAGCCATGAGCAGTTCTTC
-	TRBV19	-	TRBJ1-1	CASTIGTEAFF	TGTGCCAGTACCATTGGAACTGAAGCTTTCTTT
TRBD2	TRBV28	few	TRBJ2-5	CASRLLAGGQETQYF	TGTGCCAGCAGACTACTAGCGGGGGGACAAGAGACCCAGTACTTC
-	TRBV29-1	few	TRBJ2-1	CSVVIEVNEQFF	TGCAGCGTCGTTATTGAGGTCAATGAGCAGTTCTTC
TRBD1	TRBV28	-	TRBJ2-1	CASSPGQGFNEQFF	TGTGCCAGCAGCCCAGGACAGGGGTTCAATGAGCAGTTCTTC
TRBD1	TRBV10-3	few	TRBJ2-5	CAISGGGGTAIETQYF	TGTGCCATCAGTGGGGGCGGTGGGACAGCGATAGAGACCCAGTACTTC
TRBD1	TRBV29-1	-	TRBJ2-7	CSVVEGASYEQYF	TGCAGCGTTGTTGAGGGGGCCTCCTACGAGCAGTACTTC
-	TRBV7-3	-	TRBJ2-5	CASGDNEETQYF	TGTGCCAGCGGGGACAACGAAGAGACCCAGTACTTC
-	TRBV4-1	-	TRBJ2-1	CASRGRDPYNEQFF	TGCGCCAGCCGGGGCAGGGACCCCTACAATGAGCAGTTCTTC
-	TRBV5-6	-	TRBJ2-1	CASSPGHSYNEQFF	TGTGCCAGCAGCCCTGGACACTCCTACAATGAGCAGTTCTTC